This record concerns one T cell receptor (beta chain) sequence. Its antigen is unknown. The data are from a study of T cell responses to AZD1222 COVID-19 vaccine. Broader study findings: Repertoire sampling was restricted to post-peak T cell response timepoints. Dominant CD4 TCR responses targeted spike regions 160-218 and 743-854. Among AZD1222 vaccinees, only six or seven were seropositive at baseline. In the spike-specific TCR repertoire, nearly half reportedly target unmutated variant regions.

Trimming cost V 5 bases and J 11 bases, with 21 bases left between them. The CDR3 spans 14 residues. Germline CDR1 is SGHAT and CDR2 is FQNNGV. Generated by immunoSEQ multiplex PCR, the TCRdb table keeps only in-frame clones and is missing some. The sample contains about 170,000 clones, 70% to 90% of which appear only once. This material consisted of peripheral blood, taken 28 days after the second AZD1222 dose. J is TRBJ1-1 and V is TRBV11-2, with D tentatively TRBD1 (5 bases). The origin of this receptor is an adult who received the AZD1222 COVID-19 vaccine. For the CDR3, the DNA is TGTGCCAGCAGCGAGGATGGAGGGGTCACCGAGGCTTTCTTT. Its protein is CASSEDGGVTEAFF.